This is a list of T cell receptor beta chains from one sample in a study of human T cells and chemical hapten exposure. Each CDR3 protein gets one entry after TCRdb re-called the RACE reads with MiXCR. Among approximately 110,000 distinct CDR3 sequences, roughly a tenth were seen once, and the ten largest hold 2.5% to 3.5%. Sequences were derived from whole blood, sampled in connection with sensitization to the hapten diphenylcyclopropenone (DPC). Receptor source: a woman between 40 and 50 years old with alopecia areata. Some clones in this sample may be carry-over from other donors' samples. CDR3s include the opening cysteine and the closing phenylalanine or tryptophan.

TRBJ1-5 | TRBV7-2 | CASSLGVNNQPQHF
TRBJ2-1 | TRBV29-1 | CSVEGGQYNEQFF
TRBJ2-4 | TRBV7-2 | CASSQTGGTGKNIQYF
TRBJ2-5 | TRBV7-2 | CASSLTGGLSETQYF
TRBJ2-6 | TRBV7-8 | CASSFLDRASSGANVLTF
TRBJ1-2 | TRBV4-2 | CASSHRTGHYGYTF
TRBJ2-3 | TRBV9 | CASTGLLSTGQYF
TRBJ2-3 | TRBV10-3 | CAIMGQGEDTQYF
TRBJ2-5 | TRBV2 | CASSEESTGGRETQYF
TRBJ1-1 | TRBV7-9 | CASSGEEVAEAFF
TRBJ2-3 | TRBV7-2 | CASSLVLASSTDTQYF
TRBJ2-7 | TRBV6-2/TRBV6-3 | CASRRPGSSYEQYF
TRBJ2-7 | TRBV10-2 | CASRSPHSGADPKGEQYF
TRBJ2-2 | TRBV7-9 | CANRGEGTGELFF
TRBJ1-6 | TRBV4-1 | CASSQDGGGYNSPLHF
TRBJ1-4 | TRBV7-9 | CASSAPTGFGEKLFF
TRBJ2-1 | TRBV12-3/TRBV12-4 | CASSPRLAGADYNEQFF
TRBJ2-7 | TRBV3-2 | CASSQEPGVPYEQYF
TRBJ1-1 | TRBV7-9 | CASSFRGGDTEAFF
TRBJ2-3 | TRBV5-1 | CASSSYSTDTQYF
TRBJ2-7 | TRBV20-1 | CSALKAGNPHEQYF
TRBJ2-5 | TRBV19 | CASSPSTGSFRETQYF
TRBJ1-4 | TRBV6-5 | CASSFRQGNEKLFF
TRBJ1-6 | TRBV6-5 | CASSEDRGASPLHF
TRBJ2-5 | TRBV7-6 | CASSLGSVETQYF
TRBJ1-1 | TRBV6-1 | CASSEVHGHTEAFF
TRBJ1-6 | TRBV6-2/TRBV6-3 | CASSLPGGGDSPLHF
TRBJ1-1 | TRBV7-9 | CASSKYDGTEAFF
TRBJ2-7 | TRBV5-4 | CASSLAGEGAREQYF
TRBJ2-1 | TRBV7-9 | CASSLGLAGGPYNEQFF
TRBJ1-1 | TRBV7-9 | CASSSRTDTEAFF
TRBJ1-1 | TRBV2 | CASSGRFGNTEAFF
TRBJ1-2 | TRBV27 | CASILPQYRTYLYGYTF
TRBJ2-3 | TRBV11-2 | CASSFSGGTTDTQYF
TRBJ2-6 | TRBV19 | CASSVDNRRGTGANVLTF
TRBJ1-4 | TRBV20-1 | CSAGGTLSEKLFF
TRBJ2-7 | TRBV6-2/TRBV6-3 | CASRPSHWLAGNSYEQYF
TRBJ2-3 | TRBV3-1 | CASSRFVPSTDTQYF
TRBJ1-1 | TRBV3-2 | CASSLGTMRTEAFF
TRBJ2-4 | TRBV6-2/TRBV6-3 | CASSYESRAKNIQYF
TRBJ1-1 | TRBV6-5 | CASSRQGVYTEAFF
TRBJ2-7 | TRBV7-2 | CASSPLHSVEQYF
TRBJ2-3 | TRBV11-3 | CASSLGRRDFSTDTHYF
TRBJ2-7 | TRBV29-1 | CSVGNDALYEQYF